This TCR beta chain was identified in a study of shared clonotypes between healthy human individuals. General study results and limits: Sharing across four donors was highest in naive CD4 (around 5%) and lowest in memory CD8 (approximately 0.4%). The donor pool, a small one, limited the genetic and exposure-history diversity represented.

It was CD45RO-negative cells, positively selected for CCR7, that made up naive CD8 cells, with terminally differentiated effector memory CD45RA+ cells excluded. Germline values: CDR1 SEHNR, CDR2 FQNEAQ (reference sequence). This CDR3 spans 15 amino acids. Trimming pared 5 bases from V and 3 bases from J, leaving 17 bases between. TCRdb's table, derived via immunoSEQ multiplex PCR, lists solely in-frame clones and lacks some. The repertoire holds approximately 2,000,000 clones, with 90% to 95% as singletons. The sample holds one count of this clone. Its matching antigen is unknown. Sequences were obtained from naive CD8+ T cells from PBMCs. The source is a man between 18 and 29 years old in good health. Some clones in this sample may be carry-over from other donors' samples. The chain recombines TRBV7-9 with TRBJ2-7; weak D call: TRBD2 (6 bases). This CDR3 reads CASSDGLRGGYEQYF. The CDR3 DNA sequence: TGTGCCAGCAGCGATGGGCTGCGGGGTGGCTACGAGCAGTACTTC.